This T cell receptor beta chain was obtained from a study of cytomegalovirus exposure and HLA in healthy donors. The PCR made use of 60 Vbeta and 13 Jbeta primers. Profiled with immunoSEQ multiplex PCR; TCRdb holds only in-frame clones, not every one. The sample yields 150,000 to 200,000 clones, around 82% seen once. The CDR3 extends over 16 amino acids. The V gene's germline CDR1 is LNHNV and CDR2 YYDKDF (reference sequence). Between the trimmed V and J ends, which lost 1 base and 8 bases, there was a span of 17 bases. This TCR was sampled from a man in his late teens or twenties in good health and CMV-seronegative. The sample taken for sequencing was PBMCs. This chain connects TRBV15 to TRBJ1-4, with TRBD1 as a possible D gene (5 bases). The CDR3 reads CATSRGTQERGEKLFF. The CDR3 coding sequence is TGTGCCACCAGCAGAGGGACGCAGGAGCGGGGGGAAAAACTGTTTTTT.